This T cell receptor beta chain was obtained from a study of CD8 T cells in Susac syndrome. RNA amounts of 0.5 to 1 ug underwent reverse transcription with random hexamers. TCRdb analysed the immunoSEQ multiplex PCR reads with MiXCR anew, one entry per CDR3 protein. In the table there are 120,000 or so distinct CDR3 sequences, 85% to 95% of which are singletons. Germline assignment: CDR1 LNHNV and CDR2 YYDKDF (reference sequence). The V gene lost 2 bases and the J gene lost 5 bases, with 12 bases spanning the gap. The CDR3 length is 14 residues. Sequencing of TCR beta, carried out with a high-throughput approach, was applied to CD8+ and CD4+ T cells from the blood.

The V call is TRBV15, the J call TRBJ1-2; possibly TRBD1 for D (5 bases). This receptor was identified in a human donor with multiple sclerosis. What was sequenced was CD4+ T cells from PBMCs. Here the CDR3 reads CATSRQGPRYGYTF. The CDR3 region has the DNA TGTGCCACCAGCAGACAGGGCCCGAGGTATGGCTACACCTTC.